This is a list of T cell receptor beta chains from one sample in a study of Graves' ophthalmopathy and Graves' hyperthyroidism. TCRdb ran MiXCR on the multiplex PCR reads and lists one entry per CDR3 protein. The sample contains hundreds of thousands of distinct CDR3 sequences, roughly two fifths of which appear only once. The sequenced sample was peripheral blood. These receptors were collected from an adult man with Graves' ophthalmopathy. Each CDR3 is given with its conserved first and last residue. Each record gives: clone size, D gene, V gene, J gene, CDR3 protein, CDR3 DNA. A D gene is named only where the DNA matches it firmly. For some rows the clone size is stated as once, few or many, or as a class when expanded; others skip it.

size: NA; D: TRBD1; V: TRBV4-3; J: TRBJ2-2; CDR3: CASRISDRGHGELFF; DNA: TGCGCCAGCAGAATCTCAGACAGGGGGCACGGGGAGCTGTTTTTT
size: many; D: TRBD1; V: TRBV6-5; J: TRBJ1-2; CDR3: CASSPLGTAYGYTF; DNA: TGTGCCAGCAGTCCACTCGGGACAGCCTATGGCTACACCTTC
size: many; D: TRBD1; V: TRBV12-3/TRBV12-4; J: TRBJ1-1; CDR3: CASSPGTGVTEAFF; DNA: TGTGCCAGCAGTCCGGGGACAGGGGTCACTGAAGCTTTCTTT
size: many; D: NA; V: TRBV7-9; J: TRBJ1-3; CDR3: CASRKYMTGNTIYF; DNA: TGTGCCAGCAGAAAATACATGACTGGAAACACCATATATTTT
size: few; D: TRBD2; V: TRBV6-1; J: TRBJ2-7; CDR3: CASSEAGLAASYEQYF; DNA: TGTGCCAGCAGTGAAGCGGGACTAGCGGCGTCCTACGAGCAGTACTTC
size: few; D: NA; V: TRBV7-2; J: TRBJ2-2; CDR3: CASSQAAVPTGELFF; DNA: TGTGCCAGCAGCCAAGCAGCGGTTCCCACCGGGGAGCTGTTTTTT
size: few; D: TRBD1; V: TRBV4-1; J: TRBJ2-7; CDR3: CASSQGQGDFYEQYF; DNA: TGCGCCAGCAGCCAAGGTCAGGGGGATTTCTACGAGCAGTACTTC
size: few; D: NA; V: TRBV6-5; J: TRBJ2-2; CDR3: CASRGRAGELFF; DNA: TGTGCCAGCAGGGGAAGGGCGGGGGAGCTGTTTTTT
size: few; D: NA; V: TRBV6-1; J: TRBJ1-1; CDR3: CASSPGSDATEAFF; DNA: TGTGCCAGCAGTCCTGGGAGCGATGCCACTGAAGCTTTCTTT
size: many; D: TRBD1; V: TRBV7-3; J: TRBJ1-6; CDR3: CASSTGAGSPLHF; DNA: TGTGCCAGCAGCACAGGGGCCGGTTCACCCCTCCACTTT
size: few; D: TRBD2; V: TRBV7-2; J: TRBJ2-5; CDR3: CASRGSGGASIETQYF; DNA: TGTGCCAGCAGGGGCAGCGGGGGGGCCTCCATAGAGACCCAGTACTTC
size: few; D: TRBD1; V: TRBV5-8; J: TRBJ2-7; CDR3: CASSLNPFGTELTYEQYF; DNA: TGTGCCAGCAGCTTGAATCCGTTCGGGACAGAGCTTACCTACGAGCAGTACTTC
size: many; D: NA; V: TRBV4-1; J: TRBJ1-2; CDR3: CASSQDAMGGYTF; DNA: TGCGCCAGCAGCCAAGATGCCATGGGTGGCTACACCTTC
size: NA; D: TRBD1; V: TRBV10-3; J: TRBJ1-6; CDR3: CAMTGTNSPLHF; DNA: TGTGCCATGACAGGGACTAATTCACCCCTCCACTTT
size: NA; D: TRBD1; V: TRBV12-3/TRBV12-4; J: TRBJ2-7; CDR3: CASSFGTGREQYF; DNA: TGTGCCAGCAGTTTTGGGACAGGGCGCGAGCAGTACTTC
size: few; D: NA; V: TRBV5-1; J: TRBJ1-2; CDR3: CASSPGPGVHGYTF; DNA: TGCGCCAGCAGCCCGGGCCCGGGAGTCCATGGCTACACCTTC
size: NA; D: NA; V: TRBV10-3; J: TRBJ1-1; CDR3: CAISQGSQRASF; DNA: TGTGCCATCAGCCAAGGGAGTCAGAGGGCTTCCTTT
size: NA; D: NA; V: TRBV24-1; J: TRBJ1-1; CDR3: CATSNKPEAFF; DNA: TGTGCCACCAGTAATAAGCCTGAAGCTTTCTTT
size: NA; D: NA; V: TRBV28; J: TRBJ2-2; CDR3: CASSSPSSGELFF; DNA: TGTGCCAGCAGTTCCCCTAGTTCCGGGGAGCTGTTTTTT
size: few; D: NA; V: TRBV3-1; J: TRBJ1-2; CDR3: CASSQEHSSNYGYTF; DNA: TGTGCCAGCAGCCAAGAGCACAGTTCTAACTATGGCTACACCTTC
size: NA; D: NA; V: TRBV5-1; J: TRBJ1-2; CDR3: CASSLKGIDGYTF; DNA: TGCGCCAGCAGCTTGAAAGGGATCGACGGCTACACCTTC
size: NA; D: TRBD1; V: TRBV10-3; J: TRBJ2-5; CDR3: CATAGTGSWETQYF; DNA: TGTGCCACTGCCGGGACAGGGAGTTGGGAGACCCAGTACTTC
size: many; D: NA; V: TRBV12-3/TRBV12-4; J: TRBJ2-7; CDR3: CASSPRTTTYEQYF; DNA: TGTGCCAGCTCCCCCCGGACTACCACCTACGAGCAGTACTTC
size: NA; D: TRBD1; V: TRBV5-1; J: TRBJ2-6; CDR3: CASSLGTGGNGANVLTF; DNA: TGCGCCAGCAGCTTGGGTACAGGGGGCAATGGGGCCAACGTCCTGACCTTC
size: many; D: NA; V: TRBV7-9; J: TRBJ2-5; CDR3: CASGLGGIQETQYF; DNA: TGTGCCAGCGGCCTGGGGGGTATACAAGAGACCCAGTACTTC
size: NA; D: NA; V: TRBV7-8; J: TRBJ2-6; CDR3: CASSLVDLARANVLTF; DNA: TGTGCCAGCAGCCTAGTGGATCTAGCTAGGGCCAACGTCCTGACTTTC
size: NA; D: NA; V: TRBV12-3/TRBV12-4; J: TRBJ2-6; CDR3: CASDRDSGANVLTF; DNA: TGTGCCAGTGATCGTGACTCTGGGGCCAACGTCCTGACTTTC
size: NA; D: NA; V: TRBV9; J: TRBJ1-3; CDR3: CASSPGTRDLSGNTIYF; DNA: TGTGCCAGCAGTCCCGGGACAAGGGACCTCTCTGGAAACACCATATATTTT
size: many; D: NA; V: TRBV10-3; J: TRBJ1-5; CDR3: CASSLGMQGGNQPQHF; DNA: TGTGCCAGCAGTTTAGGAATGCAGGGCGGCAATCAGCCCCAGCATTTT
size: NA; D: NA; V: TRBV19; J: TRBJ1-5; CDR3: CASNKDLDTTVGNQPQHF; DNA: TGTGCCAGTAATAAGGACTTAGACACAACTGTCGGCAATCAGCCCCAGCATTTT
size: NA; D: NA; V: TRBV11-1; J: TRBJ1-2; CDR3: CASSLVQAGRGGYTF; DNA: TGTGCCAGCAGCTTAGTTCAGGCAGGTCGAGGTGGCTACACCTTC
size: NA; D: NA; V: TRBV19; J: TRBJ1-6; CDR3: CASSPRGSSPLHF; DNA: TGTGCCAGTAGCCCACGGGGTAGTTCACCCCTCCACTTT
size: few; D: TRBD1; V: TRBV24-1; J: TRBJ2-7; CDR3: CASPGTEPYEQYF; DNA: TGTGCCAGCCCCGGGACAGAGCCTTACGAGCAGTACTTC
size: NA; D: NA; V: TRBV7-2; J: TRBJ1-5; CDR3: CASSHPGVRNQPQHF; DNA: TGTGCCAGCAGCCACCCTGGGGTTCGCAATCAGCCCCAGCATTTT
size: NA; D: NA; V: TRBV7-2; J: TRBJ2-3; CDR3: CASSSRTKGDTQYF; DNA: TGTGCCAGCAGCTCCAGGACTAAGGGCGATACGCAGTATTTT
size: NA; D: NA; V: TRBV6-2/TRBV6-3; J: TRBJ2-7; CDR3: CASNPFYEQYF; DNA: TGTGCCAGCAACCCTTTCTACGAGCAGTACTTC
size: NA; D: NA; V: TRBV4-3; J: TRBJ1-6; CDR3: CASSQDMGANYNSPLHF; DNA: TGCGCCAGCAGCCAAGATATGGGGGCGAACTATAATTCACCCCTCCACTTT
size: NA; D: NA; V: TRBV2; J: TRBJ1-2; CDR3: CASSVRGGDYGYTF; DNA: TGTGCCAGCAGTGTCCGGGGGGGGGACTATGGCTACACCTTC
size: many; D: NA; V: TRBV12-3/TRBV12-4; J: TRBJ1-5; CDR3: CASSPGGAGNQPQHF; DNA: TGTGCCAGCAGCCCCGGCGGGGCCGGCAATCAGCCCCAGCATTTT
size: NA; D: NA; V: TRBV7-2; J: TRBJ2-6; CDR3: CASSLRGQGTGANVLTF; DNA: TGCGCCAGCAGCCTACGGGGGCAGGGAACCGGGGCCAACGTCCTGACTTTC
size: NA; D: TRBD1; V: TRBV18; J: TRBJ2-7; CDR3: CASSHRDRFYEQYF; DNA: TGTGCCAGCTCCCACCGGGACAGATTCTACGAGCAGTACTTC
size: few; D: TRBD1; V: TRBV15; J: TRBJ2-7; CDR3: CATRGQGNYEQYF; DNA: TGTGCCACCAGGGGACAGGGGAACTACGAGCAGTACTTC